This T cell receptor beta chain was captured by sequencing in a study of T cells in Graves' hyperthyroidism and ophthalmopathy. Overall study findings and caveats: Ophthalmopathy was separated from stable hyperthyroidism by a 13 V-J model. The model predicted ophthalmopathy a median roughly six months before onset.

Regions amplified from RNA transcripts were the TCR beta CDR3 regions. When the TCR CDR3 underwent first-round RT-PCR, the HTBI primer set was used. TCRdb ran MiXCR on the multiplex PCR reads and lists one entry per CDR3 protein. Of a few hundred thousand distinct CDR3 sequences in the sample, more than 15% are singletons; the top ten hold less than 3.5%. This clonotype was seen ten or more times. The antigen remains unidentified. Germline CDR1 and CDR2: SGHAT and FQDESV (reference sequence). The CDR3 loop spans 14 amino acids. V was clipped by 7 bases and J by 2 bases, with 13 bases between them. V gene TRBV11-1 combines with J gene TRBJ2-3, with a weak D call TRBD1 (6 bases). The sequence was collected from a woman aged 40-49 years with Graves' ophthalmopathy. The sequenced material came from blood. CDR3 residues: CASNLDSPTDTQYF. Written as DNA, the CDR3 is TGTGCCAGCAACTTGGACAGCCCCACAGATACGCAGTATTTT.